This is a list of T cell receptor beta chains from one sample in a study of spatial heterogeneity in lung cancer. In TCRdb, the 5' RACE reads were re-called with MiXCR into one record per CDR3 protein. The sample lists tens of thousands of distinct CDR3 sequences, 6.9% occurring once. The sequencing here drew on PBMCs, taken at surgery. These receptors were taken from a male donor with early-stage non-small cell lung cancer. Each CDR3 is given with its conserved first and last residue. A D gene is named only where the DNA matches it firmly. Rows give clone size only sometimes, using once, few, many, or a class for an expanded clone.

>many|TRBD2|TRBV6-2/TRBV6-3|TRBJ2-7
CASRKGGIYYEQYF
TGTGCCAGTCGGAAGGGAGGGATATACTACGAGCAGTACTTC
>many|-|TRBV3-1|TRBJ1-1
CASSQDIGVVTEAFF
TGTGCCAGCAGCCAAGACATAGGGGTGGTGACTGAAGCTTTCTTT
>many|-|TRBV28|TRBJ2-5
CASAKGGGRETQYF
TGTGCCAGCGCCAAGGGGGGAGGTCGAGAGACCCAGTACTTC
>-|-|TRBV4-1|TRBJ1-2
CATLGLYGYTF
TGCGCCACGCTAGGGCTCTATGGCTACACCTTC
>-|-|TRBV5-5|TRBJ2-5
CASSLGQRGIETQYF
TGTGCCAGCAGCTTGGGGCAGAGGGGCATTGAGACCCAGTACTTC
>-|-|TRBV7-9|TRBJ2-5
CASSPLRSRDQETQYF
TGTGCCAGCAGCCCTCTAAGGTCCAGGGACCAAGAGACCCAGTACTTC
>many|-|TRBV19|TRBJ1-4
CASKAQGAIGEKLFF
TGTGCCAGTAAAGCCCAGGGCGCGATCGGGGAAAAACTGTTTTTT
>many|-|TRBV10-3|TRBJ2-3
CAISGNSLSDTQYF
TGTGCCATCAGTGGCAATAGCCTTTCAGATACGCAGTATTTT
>-|TRBD2|TRBV19|TRBJ2-3
CASSMAGGITDTQYF
TGTGCCAGTAGTATGGCGGGAGGGATCACAGATACGCAGTATTTT
>many|-|TRBV2|TRBJ1-6
CASSNQAYNSPLHF
TGTGCCAGCAGTAATCAGGCCTATAATTCACCCCTCCACTTT
>many|-|TRBV20-1|TRBJ1-5
CSARGQDDEPQHF
TGCAGTGCTAGGGGGCAGGACGATGAGCCCCAGCATTTT
>-|TRBD2|TRBV2|TRBJ2-5
CASSEGPGGQETQYF
TGTGCCAGCAGTGAGGGCCCGGGGGGACAAGAGACCCAGTACTTC
>many|-|TRBV2|TRBJ1-1
CASRWGPNTEAFF
TGTGCCAGCAGATGGGGTCCGAACACTGAAGCTTTCTTT
>few|-|TRBV11-2|TRBJ2-1
CASSLGVNEQFF
TGTGCCAGCAGCTTAGGGGTCAATGAGCAGTTCTTC
>many|TRBD1|TRBV7-3|TRBJ2-2
CASRLGTGTDTGELFF
TGTGCCAGCAGACTCGGGACAGGGACTGACACCGGGGAGCTGTTTTTT
>few|-|TRBV3-1|TRBJ1-1
CASSHGQRVSEAFF
TGTGCCAGCAGCCATGGGCAGAGGGTCTCTGAAGCTTTCTTT
>many|-|TRBV6-4|TRBJ2-1
CASSPIGGSLDEQFF
TGTGCCAGCAGCCCCATCGGAGGGAGCCTCGATGAGCAGTTCTTC
>few|TRBD1|TRBV18|TRBJ2-7
CASSRRQGMSGEQYF
TGTGCCAGCTCACGTCGACAGGGAATGTCGGGAGAGCAGTACTTC
>many|-|TRBV10-3|TRBJ1-1
CAITSNTLVGAFF
TGTGCCATCACCTCCAACACTTTAGTAGGAGCTTTCTTT
>many|-|TRBV28|TRBJ2-3
CASSLGGAPTQYF
TGTGCCAGCAGTTTGGGGGGGGCCCCTACGCAGTATTTT
>medium-sized|-|TRBV18|TRBJ1-1
CASSPPGNTEAFF
TGTGCCAGCTCACCACCCGGGAACACTGAAGCTTTCTTT
>-|-|TRBV4-2|TRBJ1-5
CASSQGIGGEYSNQPQHF
TGTGCCAGCAGCCAAGGGATAGGGGGGGAATACAGCAATCAGCCCCAGCATTTT
>many|-|TRBV28|TRBJ1-1
CAINRDPNTEAFF
TGTGCCATCAACAGGGATCCGAACACTGAAGCTTTCTTT
>many|-|TRBV5-5|TRBJ2-3
CASSFGGSTDTQYF
TGTGCCAGCAGCTTCGGCGGGTCCACAGATACGCAGTATTTT
>few|-|TRBV28|TRBJ2-1
CASRKLTVYNEQFF
TGTGCCAGCAGAAAGTTGACAGTCTACAATGAGCAGTTCTTC
>many|-|TRBV5-1|TRBJ2-1
CASSLGVKGTPWFF
TGCGCCAGCAGCTTGGGAGTCAAGGGGACACCTTGGTTCTTC
>-|-|TRBV7-9|TRBJ1-6
CASSFDQGSYNSPLHF
TGTGCCAGCAGCTTTGACCAAGGGTCCTATAATTCACCCCTCCACTTT
>-|TRBD2|TRBV7-2|TRBJ2-1
CASSLSWPSGDNEQFF
TGTGCCAGCAGCTTAAGTTGGCCAAGCGGGGACAATGAGCAGTTCTTC